This entry is about one TCR beta chain. No antigen is known for it. In the same sample, other DNA sequences code for this CDR3. The entry originates in a study of cytomegalovirus exposure and HLA in healthy donors. Background on the study: HLA-typed donors contributed some 85 million unique TCRs, which were held in an early data release. General study findings and limits: Previous analysis showed most TCR beta V segments were productive about 87% or about 30% of the time. What TCR beta sequences reportedly achieved was accurate prediction of HLA-A and HLA-B alleles in most subjects. The listing of 150 to 200 TCR beta chains classed them as cytomegalovirus-associated.

A multiplex PCR was run with 60 Vbeta primers and 13 Jbeta primers. The protocol was immunoSEQ multiplex PCR, while the TCRdb copy is restricted to in-frame clones and leaves out a portion. The sample records around 150,000 clones, nearly 80% being singletons. The CDR3 covers 13 residues. From germline, CDR1 is MNHEY and CDR2 SMNVEV (reference sequence). The V and J ends lost 3 bases and 4 bases respectively, with 6 bases between them. This chain uses TRBV27 with TRBJ1-4; D is possibly TRBD1 (5 bases). Sequenced: PBMCs. The sequence derives from a man aged 25-45 years in good health and CMV-seronegative. CDR3 DNA sequence: TGTGCCAGCAGTTTCGGGGGTAATGAAAAACTGTTTTTT. Translating it yields CASSFGGNEKLFF.